This T cell receptor (beta chain) was found in a study of blood T cells in healthy people across ages. The germline gives CDR1 MGHDK, CDR2 SYGVNS. V was cut by 0 bases and J by 1 base, with 12 bases left in between. The CDR3 totals 16 residues. Together with a sample-barcoded 5' primer, a J-beta primer mix was included in a second PCR lasting roughly 6 to 12 cycles. Each CDR3 protein gets one entry after TCRdb re-called the 5' RACE reads with MiXCR. This sample has about 1,600,000 distinct CDR3 sequences, with approximately 40% found just once. This receptor was taken from a woman under 30 in good health. Sequencing used blood. This chain links TRBV25-1 with TRBJ1-1; no reliable D call. The CDR3 DNA reads as TGTGCCAGCAGTGAATATGGCAACAGCCAGAACACTGAAGCTTTCTTT. Translating it yields CASSEYGNSQNTEAFF.